This TCR beta chain was sequenced during a study of cytomegalovirus exposure and HLA in healthy donors. Study-wide background: Clustering assigned over 70% of the roughly 370 genotyped donors to the Caucasian-associated ancestry cluster.

CDR3 length equals 13 residues. Trimming took 7 bases from V and 11 from J; bases not matched to a gene: 13. Looked up from germline, CDR1 is MNHEY and CDR2 is SVGAGI. Researchers ran the PCR with 60 Vbeta and 13 Jbeta primers. The method was immunoSEQ multiplex PCR; TCRdb's version includes in-frame clones alone and lacks a portion of them. The repertoire holds approximately 50,000 clones, 81% seen once, with around 2.5% in the top ten. Sequenced input: PBMCs. The J gene is TRBJ1-1, the V gene TRBV6-5; 7 bases are a match to TRBD1. This TCR derives from a boy under 18 in good health and CMV-seropositive. CDR3 residues: CASNQGGSNRAFF. In DNA form, the CDR3 reads TGTGCCAGCAACCAGGGGGGTAGTAATCGGGCTTTCTTT.